This TCR beta chain was recovered during a study of cytomegalovirus exposure and HLA in healthy donors. Whole-study findings and limits: The number of N-insertions in an Asian-associated ancestry cluster was reportedly below the roughly 620-donor mean in a later analysis.

Researchers ran the PCR with 60 Vbeta and 13 Jbeta primers. Profiling relied on immunoSEQ multiplex PCR, and the TCRdb table lists in-frame clones only, not all of them. The sample lists roughly 70,000 clones; just over 75% were seen once. The V and J ends lost 4 bases and 8 bases respectively, with 23 bases between them. Germline lookup yields CDR1 ENHRY and CDR2 SYGVKD. CDR3 length: 16 residues. Of note for this clone: No antigen is known for it.

The chain links TRBV10-3 to TRBJ1-1; D is possibly TRBD1 (5 bases). The clonotype originates from a man aged 45 to 65 in good health and CMV-seronegative. Sequencing used PBMCs. CDR3 bases: TGTGCCATCAGTGGGGGGGAGGGTTCGGTGATAAAGGAAGCTTTCTTT. Its protein product is CAISGGEGSVIKEAFF.